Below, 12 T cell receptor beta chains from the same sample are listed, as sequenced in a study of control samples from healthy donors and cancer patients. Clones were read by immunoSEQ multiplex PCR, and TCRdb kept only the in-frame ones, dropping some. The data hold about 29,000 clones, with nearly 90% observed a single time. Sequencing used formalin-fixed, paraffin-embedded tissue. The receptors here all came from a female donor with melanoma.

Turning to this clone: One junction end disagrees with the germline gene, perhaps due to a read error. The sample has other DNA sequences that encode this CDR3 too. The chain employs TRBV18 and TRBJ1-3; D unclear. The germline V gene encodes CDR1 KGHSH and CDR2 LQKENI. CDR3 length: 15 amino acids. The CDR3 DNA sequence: TGTGCTAGCTCACCATCGAGTTTTTCTGGAAACACCATATATTTT. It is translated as CASSPSSFSGNTIYF.

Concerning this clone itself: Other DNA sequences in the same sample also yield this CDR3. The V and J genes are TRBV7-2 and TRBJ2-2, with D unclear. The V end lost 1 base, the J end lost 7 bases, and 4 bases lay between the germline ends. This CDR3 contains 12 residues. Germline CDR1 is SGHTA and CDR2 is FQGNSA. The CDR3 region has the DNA TGTGCCAGCAGCTTAGAAGTCGGGGAGCTGTTTTTT. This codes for CASSLEVGELFF. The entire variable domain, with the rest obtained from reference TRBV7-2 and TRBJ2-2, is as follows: GAGVSQSPSNKVTEKGKDVELRCDPISGHTALYWYRQSLGQGLEFLIYFQGNSAPDKSGLPSDRFSAERTGGSVSTLTIQRTQQEDSAVYLCASSLEVGELFFGEGSRLTVL.

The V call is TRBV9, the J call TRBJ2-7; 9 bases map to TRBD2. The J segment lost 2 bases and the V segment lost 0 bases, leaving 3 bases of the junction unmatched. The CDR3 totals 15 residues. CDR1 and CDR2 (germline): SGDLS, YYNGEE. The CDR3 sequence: CASSVGLAGTYEQYF. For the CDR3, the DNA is TGTGCCAGCAGCGTAGGTCTAGCGGGGACCTACGAGCAGTACTTC.

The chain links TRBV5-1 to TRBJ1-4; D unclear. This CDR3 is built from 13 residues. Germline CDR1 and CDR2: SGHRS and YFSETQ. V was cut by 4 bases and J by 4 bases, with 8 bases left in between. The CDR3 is CASSRGVNEKLFF. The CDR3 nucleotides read TGCGCCAGCAGCCGAGGAGTTAATGAAAAACTGTTTTTT.

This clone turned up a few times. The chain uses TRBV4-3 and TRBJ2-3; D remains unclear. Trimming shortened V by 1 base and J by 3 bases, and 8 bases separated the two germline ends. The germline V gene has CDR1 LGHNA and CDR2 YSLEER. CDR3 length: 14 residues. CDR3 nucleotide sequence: TGCGCCAGCAGCCAAGGTAGTCTGACAGATACGCAGTATTTT. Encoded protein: CASSQGSLTDTQYF.

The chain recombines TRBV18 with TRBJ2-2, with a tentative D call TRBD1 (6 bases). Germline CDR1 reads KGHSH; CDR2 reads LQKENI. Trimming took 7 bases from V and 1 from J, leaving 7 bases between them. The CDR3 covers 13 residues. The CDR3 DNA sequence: TGTGCCAGCTTGACAGGGAACACCGGGGAGCTGTTTTTT. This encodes CASLTGNTGELFF.

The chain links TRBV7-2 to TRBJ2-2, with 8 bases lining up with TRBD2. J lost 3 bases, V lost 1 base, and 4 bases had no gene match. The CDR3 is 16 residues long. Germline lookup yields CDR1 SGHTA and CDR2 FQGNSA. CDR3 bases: TGTGCCAGCAGCTTAGTAGCGGGACGGTACACCGGGGAGCTGTTTTTT. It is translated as CASSLVAGRYTGELFF.

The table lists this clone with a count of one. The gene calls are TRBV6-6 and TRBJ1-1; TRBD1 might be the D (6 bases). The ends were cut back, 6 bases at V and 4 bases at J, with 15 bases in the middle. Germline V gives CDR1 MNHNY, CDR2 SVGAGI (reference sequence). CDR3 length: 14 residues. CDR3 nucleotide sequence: TGTGCCAGCAGGCAACAGGGAGTAGGCACTGAAGCTTTCTTT. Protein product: CASRQQGVGTEAFF.

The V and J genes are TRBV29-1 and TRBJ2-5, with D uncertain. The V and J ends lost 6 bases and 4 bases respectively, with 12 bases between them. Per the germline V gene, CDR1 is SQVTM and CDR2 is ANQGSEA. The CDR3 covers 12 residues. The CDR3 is CSVRPTLETQYF. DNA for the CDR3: TGCAGCGTGCGACCTACGTTAGAGACCCAGTACTTC.

In nucleotides, the CDR3 is TGTGCCAGCAGTTTAGGGACGGCCCCCGGGGAGCTGTTTTTT. Its translation: CASSLGTAPGELFF. The chain combines TRBV28 with TRBJ2-2; possibly TRBD1 or TRBD2 for D (5 bases each). Germline V CDR1 and CDR2: MDHEN, SYDVKM. This CDR3 spans 14 amino acids. Trimming left V 2 bases short and J 6 bases short, with 10 bases between.

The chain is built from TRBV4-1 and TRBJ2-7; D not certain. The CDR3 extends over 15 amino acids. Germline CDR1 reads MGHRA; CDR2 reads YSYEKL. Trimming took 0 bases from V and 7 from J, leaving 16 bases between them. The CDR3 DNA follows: TGCGCCAGCAGCCAAGAAAGGGTCCTAGAAGGGGAGCAGTACTTC. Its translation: CASSQERVLEGEQYF.

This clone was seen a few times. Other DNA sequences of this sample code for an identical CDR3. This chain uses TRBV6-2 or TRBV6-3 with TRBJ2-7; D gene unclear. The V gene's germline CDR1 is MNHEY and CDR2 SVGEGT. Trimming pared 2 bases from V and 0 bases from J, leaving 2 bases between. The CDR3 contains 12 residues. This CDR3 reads CASSYSSYEQYF. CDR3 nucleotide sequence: TGTGCCAGCAGTTACAGCTCCTACGAGCAGTACTTC.